The T cell receptor beta chain described here comes from a study of blood T cell repertoires in COVID-19. Repertoires were generated with immunoSEQ multiplex PCR, while TCRdb's copy carries only in-frame clones and drops some. The sample yields 300,000 to 400,000 clones, around 87% seen once. The receptor was isolated from a man over 45 with active or convalescent COVID-19. Sequencing input: peripheral blood.

The CDR3 spells CASSFDSGGRNTGELFF. The DNA for the CDR3 is TGTGCCAGCAGCTTCGATTCAGGGGGCAGAAATACCGGGGAGCTGTTTTTT. J is TRBJ2-2 and V is TRBV7-9; 8 bases match TRBD1. The CDR3 spans 17 residues. Germline CDR1 reads SEHNR; CDR2 reads FQNEAQ (reference sequence). With 3 bases clipped from V and 5 bases from J, the junction kept 11 bases outside the gene matches.